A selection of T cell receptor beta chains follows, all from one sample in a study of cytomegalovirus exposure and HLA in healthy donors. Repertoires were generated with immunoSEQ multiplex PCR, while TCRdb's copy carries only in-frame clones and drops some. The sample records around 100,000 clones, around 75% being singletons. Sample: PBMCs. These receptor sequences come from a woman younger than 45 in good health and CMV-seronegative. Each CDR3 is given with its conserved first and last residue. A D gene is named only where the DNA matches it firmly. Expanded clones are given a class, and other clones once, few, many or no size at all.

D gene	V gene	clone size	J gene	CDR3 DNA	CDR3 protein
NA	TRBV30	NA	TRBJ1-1	TGTGCCTGGAGTAGAGGAGACACTGAAGCTTTCTTT	CAWSRGDTEAFF
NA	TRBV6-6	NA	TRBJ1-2	TGTGCCAGCAGGACGCCGGCAGGGGGCTACACCTTC	CASRTPAGGYTF
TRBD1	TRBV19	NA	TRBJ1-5	TGTGCCAGTAGTACTTACCGGGACAGGGAGGATCAGCCCCAGCATTTT	CASSTYRDREDQPQHF
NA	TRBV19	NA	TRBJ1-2	TGTGCCAGTCGGTCGGTCGGCGGGAACTATGGCTACACCTTC	CASRSVGGNYGYTF
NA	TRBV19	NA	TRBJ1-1	TGTGCCAGTAGTGGGCAAACTTTTACTGAAGCTTTCTTT	CASSGQTFTEAFF
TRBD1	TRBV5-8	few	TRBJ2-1	TGTGCCAGCAAAAGGGACAGGGATATCAATGAGCAGTTCTTC	CASKRDRDINEQFF
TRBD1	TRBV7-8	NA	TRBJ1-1	TGTGCCAGCAGCTCTCAGAACAGGGGCGTTGGCACTGAAGCTTTCTTT	CASSSQNRGVGTEAFF
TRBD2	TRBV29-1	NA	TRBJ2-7	TGCAGCGTTGAATTCGGGGGGAAGCAGTACTTC	CSVEFGGKQYF
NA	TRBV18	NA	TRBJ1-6	TGTGCCAGCTCGTCACGAGCGACCACCTATAATTCACCCCTCCACTTT	CASSSRATTYNSPLHF
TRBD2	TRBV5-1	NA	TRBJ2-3	TGCGCCAGCAGCTTGGGCGGGAGATTAACAGATACGCAGTATTTT	CASSLGGRLTDTQYF
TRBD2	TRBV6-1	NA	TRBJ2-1	TGTGCCAGCAGGCCTATAGCGGGGGGGCATAATGAGCAGTTCTTC	CASRPIAGGHNEQFF